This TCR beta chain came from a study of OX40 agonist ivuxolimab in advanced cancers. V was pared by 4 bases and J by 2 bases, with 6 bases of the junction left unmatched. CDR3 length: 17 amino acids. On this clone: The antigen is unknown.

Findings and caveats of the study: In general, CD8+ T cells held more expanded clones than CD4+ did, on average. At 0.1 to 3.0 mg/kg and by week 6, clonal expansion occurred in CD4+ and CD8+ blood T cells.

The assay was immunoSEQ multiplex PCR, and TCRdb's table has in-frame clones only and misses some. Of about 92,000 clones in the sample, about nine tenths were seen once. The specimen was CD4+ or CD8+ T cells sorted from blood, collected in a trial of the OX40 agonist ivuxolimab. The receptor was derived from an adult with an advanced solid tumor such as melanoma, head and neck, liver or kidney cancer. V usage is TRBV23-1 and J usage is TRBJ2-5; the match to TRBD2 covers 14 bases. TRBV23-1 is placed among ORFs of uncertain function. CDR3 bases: TGCGCCAGCAGTCCGGGACTAGCGGGAGTGGAGCAAGAGACCCAGTACTTC. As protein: CASSPGLAGVEQETQYF.